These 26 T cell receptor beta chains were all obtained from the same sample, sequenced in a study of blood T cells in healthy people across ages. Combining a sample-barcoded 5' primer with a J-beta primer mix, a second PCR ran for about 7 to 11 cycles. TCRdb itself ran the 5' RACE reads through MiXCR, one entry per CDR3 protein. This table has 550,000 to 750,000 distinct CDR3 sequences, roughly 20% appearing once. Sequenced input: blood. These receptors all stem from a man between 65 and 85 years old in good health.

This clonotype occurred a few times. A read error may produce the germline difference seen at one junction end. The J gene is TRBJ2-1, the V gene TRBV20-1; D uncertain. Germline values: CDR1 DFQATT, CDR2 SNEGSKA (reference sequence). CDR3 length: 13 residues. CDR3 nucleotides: TGCGGTGCTAGAGATGGTCGGAACAATGAGCAGTTCTTC. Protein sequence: CGARDGRNNEQFF.

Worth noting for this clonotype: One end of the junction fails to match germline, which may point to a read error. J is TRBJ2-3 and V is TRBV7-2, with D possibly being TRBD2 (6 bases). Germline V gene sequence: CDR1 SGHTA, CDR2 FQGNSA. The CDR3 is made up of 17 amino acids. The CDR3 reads CASSLVVSGGMADTLYF. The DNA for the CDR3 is TGTGCCAGCAGCTTAGTAGTCTCTGGCGGGATGGCAGATACGCTGTATTTT.

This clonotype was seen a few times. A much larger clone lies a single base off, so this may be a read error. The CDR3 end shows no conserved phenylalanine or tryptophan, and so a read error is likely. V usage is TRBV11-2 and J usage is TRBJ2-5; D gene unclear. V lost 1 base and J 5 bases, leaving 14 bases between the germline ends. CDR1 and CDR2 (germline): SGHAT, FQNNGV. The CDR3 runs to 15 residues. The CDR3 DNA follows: TGTGCCAGCAGCTTAGGACTTACCCAAATGGAGACCCAGTACTAC. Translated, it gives CASSLGLTQMETQYY.

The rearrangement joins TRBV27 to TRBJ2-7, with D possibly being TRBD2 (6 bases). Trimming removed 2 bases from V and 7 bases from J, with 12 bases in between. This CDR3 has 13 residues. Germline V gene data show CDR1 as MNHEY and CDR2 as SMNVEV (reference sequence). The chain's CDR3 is CASSLAGPGEQYF. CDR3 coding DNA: TGTGCCAGCAGTTTAGCGGGGCCTGGGGAGCAGTACTTC.

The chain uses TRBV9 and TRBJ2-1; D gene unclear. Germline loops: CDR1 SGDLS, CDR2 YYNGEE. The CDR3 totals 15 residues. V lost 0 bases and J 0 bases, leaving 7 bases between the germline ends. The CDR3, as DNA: TGTGCCAGCAGCGTAGAGTGGGGCTCCTACAATGAGCAGTTCTTC. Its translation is CASSVEWGSYNEQFF.

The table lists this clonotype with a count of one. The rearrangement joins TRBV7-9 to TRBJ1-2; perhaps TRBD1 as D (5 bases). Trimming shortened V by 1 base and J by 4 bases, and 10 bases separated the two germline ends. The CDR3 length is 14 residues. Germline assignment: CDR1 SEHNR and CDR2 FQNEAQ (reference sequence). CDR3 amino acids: CASSLDRRPYGYTF. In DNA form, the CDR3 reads TGTGCCAGCAGCTTAGACAGGCGTCCCTATGGCTACACCTTC. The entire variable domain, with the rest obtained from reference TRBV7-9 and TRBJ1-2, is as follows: DTGVSQNPRHKITKRGQNVTFRCDPISEHNRLYWYRQTLGQGPEFLTYFQNEAQLEKSRLLSDRFSAERPKGSFSTLEIQRTEQGDSAMYLCASSLDRRPYGYTFGSGTRLTVV.

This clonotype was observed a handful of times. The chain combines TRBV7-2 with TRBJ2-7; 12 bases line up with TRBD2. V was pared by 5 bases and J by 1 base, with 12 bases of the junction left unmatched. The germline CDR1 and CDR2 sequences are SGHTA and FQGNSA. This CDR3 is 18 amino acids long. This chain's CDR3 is CASSERTLAGGGSYEQYF. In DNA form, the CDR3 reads TGTGCCAGCAGCGAAAGAACACTAGCGGGAGGAGGTTCCTACGAGCAGTACTTC.

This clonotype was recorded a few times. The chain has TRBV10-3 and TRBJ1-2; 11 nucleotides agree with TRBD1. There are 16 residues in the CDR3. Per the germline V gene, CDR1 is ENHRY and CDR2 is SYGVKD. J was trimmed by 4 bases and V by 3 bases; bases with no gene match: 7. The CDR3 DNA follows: TGTGCCATCAGTGAATCCGGGACAGGGGGATCCTATGGCTACACCTTC. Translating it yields CAISESGTGGSYGYTF.

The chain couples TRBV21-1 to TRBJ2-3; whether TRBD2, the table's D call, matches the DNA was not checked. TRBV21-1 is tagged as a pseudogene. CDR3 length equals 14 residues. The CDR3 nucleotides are TGTGCCAGCAGCAATCCAGGGACTCCAGATACGCAGTATTTT. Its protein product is CASSNPGTPDTQYF.

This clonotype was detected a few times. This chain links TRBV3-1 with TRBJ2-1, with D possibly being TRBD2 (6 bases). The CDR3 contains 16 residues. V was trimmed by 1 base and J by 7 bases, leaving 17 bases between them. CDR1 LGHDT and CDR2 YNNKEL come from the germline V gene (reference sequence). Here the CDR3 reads CASSQVIGHGGNEQFF. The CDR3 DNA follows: TGTGCCAGCAGCCAAGTAATTGGACACGGGGGTAATGAGCAGTTCTTC.

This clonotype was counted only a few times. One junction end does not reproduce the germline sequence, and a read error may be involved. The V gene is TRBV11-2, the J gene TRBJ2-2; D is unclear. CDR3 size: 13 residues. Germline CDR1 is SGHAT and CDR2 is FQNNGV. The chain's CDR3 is CTSSLFAEGELFF. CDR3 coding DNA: TGTACCAGCAGCTTATTTGCGGAGGGGGAGCTGTTTTTT.

CDR3 coding DNA: TGTGCCAGCAGCCAGCATTCCACTGGAGGTGACGATGGCTACACCTTC. Translating it yields CASSQHSTGGDDGYTF. This chain uses TRBV3-1 with TRBJ1-2; D unresolved. This CDR3 is 16 amino acids long. The germline gives CDR1 LGHDT, CDR2 YNNKEL (reference sequence). V was cut by 3 bases and J by 6 bases, with 20 bases left in between.

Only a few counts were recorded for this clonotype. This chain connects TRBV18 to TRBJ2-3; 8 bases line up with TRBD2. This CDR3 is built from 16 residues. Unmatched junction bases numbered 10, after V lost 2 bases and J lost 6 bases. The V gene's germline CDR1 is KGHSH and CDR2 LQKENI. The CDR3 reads CASSPKGLAGTDTQYF. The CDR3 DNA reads TGTGCCAGCTCACCAAAAGGGCTAGCGGGTACTGATACGCAGTATTTT.

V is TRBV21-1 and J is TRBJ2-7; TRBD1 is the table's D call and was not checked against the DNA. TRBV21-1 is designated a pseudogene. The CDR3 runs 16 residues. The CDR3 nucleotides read TGTGCCAGCAGCATGAGCCCGGGACAGGGTTCCTACGAGCAGTACTTC. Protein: CASSMSPGQGSYEQYF.

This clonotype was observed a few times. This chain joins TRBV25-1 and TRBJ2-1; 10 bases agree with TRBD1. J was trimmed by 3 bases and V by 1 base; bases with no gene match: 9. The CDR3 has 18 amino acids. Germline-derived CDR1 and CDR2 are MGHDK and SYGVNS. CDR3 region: CASSESRPGQGSYNEQFF. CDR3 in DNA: TGTGCCAGCAGTGAATCTCGCCCGGGACAGGGGAGCTACAATGAGCAGTTCTTC.

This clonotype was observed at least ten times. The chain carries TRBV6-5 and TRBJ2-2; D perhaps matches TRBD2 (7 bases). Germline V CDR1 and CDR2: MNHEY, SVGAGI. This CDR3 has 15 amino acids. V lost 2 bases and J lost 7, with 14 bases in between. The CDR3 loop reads CASSYGGAQLGELFF. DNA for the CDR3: TGTGCCAGCAGTTACGGGGGGGCGCAGCTCGGGGAGCTGTTTTTT.

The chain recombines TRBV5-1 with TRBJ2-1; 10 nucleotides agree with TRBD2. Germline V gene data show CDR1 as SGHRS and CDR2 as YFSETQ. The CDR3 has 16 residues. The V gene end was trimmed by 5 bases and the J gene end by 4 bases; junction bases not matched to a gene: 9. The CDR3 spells CASSVTGLAPYNEQFF. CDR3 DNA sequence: TGCGCCAGCAGTGTGACGGGACTAGCGCCTTACAATGAGCAGTTCTTC.

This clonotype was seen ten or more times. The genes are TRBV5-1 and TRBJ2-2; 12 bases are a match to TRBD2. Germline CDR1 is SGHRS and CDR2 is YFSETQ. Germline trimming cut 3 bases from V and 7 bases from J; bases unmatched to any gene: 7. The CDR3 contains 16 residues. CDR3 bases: TGCGCCAGCAGCTCGAGGACTAGCGGGATTAGCGGGGAGCTGTTTTTT. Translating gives CASSSRTSGISGELFF.

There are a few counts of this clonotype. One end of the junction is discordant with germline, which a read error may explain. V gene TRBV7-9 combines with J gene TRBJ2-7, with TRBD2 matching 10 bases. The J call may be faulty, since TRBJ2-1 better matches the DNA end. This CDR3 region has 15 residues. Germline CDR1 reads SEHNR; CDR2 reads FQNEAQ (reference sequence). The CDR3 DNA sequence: TGTGCCAGCAGCTCAGGGACTAGCGAGTACAGTGAGCAGTTCTTC. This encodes CASSSGTSEYSEQFF.

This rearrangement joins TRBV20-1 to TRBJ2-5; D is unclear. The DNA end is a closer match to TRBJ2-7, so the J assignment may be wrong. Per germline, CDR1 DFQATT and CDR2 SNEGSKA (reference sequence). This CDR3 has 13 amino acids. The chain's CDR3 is CSARDNWPYEQYF. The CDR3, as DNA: TGCAGTGCTAGAGATAACTGGCCCTACGAGCAGTACTTC.

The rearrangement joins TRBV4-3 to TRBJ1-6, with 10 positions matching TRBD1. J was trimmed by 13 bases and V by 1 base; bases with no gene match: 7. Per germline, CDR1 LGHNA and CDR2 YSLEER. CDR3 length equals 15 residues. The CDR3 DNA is TGCGCCAGCAGCCAAGTGGGACAGGGGAGTTCGCCCCTCCACTTT. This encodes CASSQVGQGSSPLHF.

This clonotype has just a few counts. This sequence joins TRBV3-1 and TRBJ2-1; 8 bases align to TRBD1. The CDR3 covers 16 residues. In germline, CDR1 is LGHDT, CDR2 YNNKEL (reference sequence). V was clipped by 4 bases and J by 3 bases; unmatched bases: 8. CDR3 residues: CASSPRTGPVYNEQFF. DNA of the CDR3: TGTGCCAGCAGCCCCCGGACAGGGCCTGTCTACAATGAGCAGTTCTTC.

The CDR3, as DNA: TGTGCCAGCAGCTTAGTGGGACAAACCTACGAGCAGTACTTC. It translates to CASSLVGQTYEQYF. V and J are TRBV11-2 and TRBJ2-5; D perhaps matches TRBD1 (6 bases). The J call may be in error: the DNA end matches TRBJ2-7 better. The germline CDR1 and CDR2 sequences are SGHAT and FQNNGV. This CDR3 spans 14 amino acids.

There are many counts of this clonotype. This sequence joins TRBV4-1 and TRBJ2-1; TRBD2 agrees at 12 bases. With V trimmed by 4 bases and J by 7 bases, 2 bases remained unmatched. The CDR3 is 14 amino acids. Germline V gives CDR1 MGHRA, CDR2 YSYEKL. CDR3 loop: CASSPSGRGNEQFF. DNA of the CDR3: TGCGCCAGCAGCCCTAGCGGGAGGGGAAATGAGCAGTTCTTC.

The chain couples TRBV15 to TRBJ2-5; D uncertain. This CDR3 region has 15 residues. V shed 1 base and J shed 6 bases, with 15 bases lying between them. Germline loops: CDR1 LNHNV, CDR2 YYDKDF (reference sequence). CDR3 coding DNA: TGTGCCACCAGCAGAGTTTTTGAGAACGGGCAGACCCAGTACTTC. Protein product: CATSRVFENGQTQYF.

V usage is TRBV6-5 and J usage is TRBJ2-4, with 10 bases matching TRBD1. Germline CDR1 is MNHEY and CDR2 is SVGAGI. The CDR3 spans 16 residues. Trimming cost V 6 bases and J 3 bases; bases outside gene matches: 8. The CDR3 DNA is TGTGCCAGCAGGCCGGATTGGACAGGGGGCAAAAACATTCAGTACTTC. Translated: CASRPDWTGGKNIQYF.